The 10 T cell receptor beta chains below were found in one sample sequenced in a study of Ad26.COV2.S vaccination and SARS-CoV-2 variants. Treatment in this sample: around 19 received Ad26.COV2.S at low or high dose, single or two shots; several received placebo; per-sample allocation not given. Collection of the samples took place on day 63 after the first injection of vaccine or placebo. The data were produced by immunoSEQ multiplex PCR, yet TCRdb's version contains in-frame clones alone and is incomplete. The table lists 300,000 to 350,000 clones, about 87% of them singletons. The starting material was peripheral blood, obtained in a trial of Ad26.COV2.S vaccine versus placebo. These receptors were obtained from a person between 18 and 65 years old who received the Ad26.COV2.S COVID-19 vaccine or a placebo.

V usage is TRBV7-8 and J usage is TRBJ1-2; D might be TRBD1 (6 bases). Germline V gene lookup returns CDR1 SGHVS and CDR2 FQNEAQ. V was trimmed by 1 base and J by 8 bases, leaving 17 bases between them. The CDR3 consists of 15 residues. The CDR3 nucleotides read TGTGCCAGCAGCTTAGTTGAAAGTCAGGGGCCCGGCTACACCTTC. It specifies CASSLVESQGPGYTF.

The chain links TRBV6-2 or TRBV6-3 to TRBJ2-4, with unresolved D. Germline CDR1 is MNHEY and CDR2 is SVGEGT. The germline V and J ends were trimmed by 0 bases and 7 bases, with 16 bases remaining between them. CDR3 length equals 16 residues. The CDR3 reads CASSYSRTYLGNIQYF. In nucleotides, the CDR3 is TGTGCCAGCAGTTACTCCCGGACCTATCTAGGGAACATTCAGTACTTC.

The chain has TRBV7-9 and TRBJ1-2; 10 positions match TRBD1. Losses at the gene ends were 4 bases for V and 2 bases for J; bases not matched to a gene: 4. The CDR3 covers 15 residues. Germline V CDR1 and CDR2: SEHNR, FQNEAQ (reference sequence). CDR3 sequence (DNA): TGTGCCAGCAGCTCGCCGGACAGGGGGAACTATGGCTACACCTTC. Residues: CASSSPDRGNYGYTF.

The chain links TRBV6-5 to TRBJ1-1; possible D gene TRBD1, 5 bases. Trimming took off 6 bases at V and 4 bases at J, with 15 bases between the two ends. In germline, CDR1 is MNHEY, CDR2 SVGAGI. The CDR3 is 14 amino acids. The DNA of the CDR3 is TGTGCCAGCAGCCCAGAACGGACAAGCACTGAAGCTTTCTTT. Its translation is CASSPERTSTEAFF.

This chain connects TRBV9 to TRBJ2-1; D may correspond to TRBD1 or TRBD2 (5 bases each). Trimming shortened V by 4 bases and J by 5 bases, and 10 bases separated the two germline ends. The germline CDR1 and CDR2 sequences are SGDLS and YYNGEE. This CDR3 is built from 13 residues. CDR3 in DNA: TGTGCCAGCAGCTCCGGGGCGAACAATGAGCAGTTCTTC. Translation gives CASSSGANNEQFF. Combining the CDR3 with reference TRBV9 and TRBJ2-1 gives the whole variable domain DSGVTQTPKHLITATGQRVTLRCSPRSGDLSVYWYQQSLDQGLQFLIQYYNGEERAKGNILERFSAQQFPDLHSELNLSSLELGDSALYFCASSSGANNEQFFGPGTRLTVL.

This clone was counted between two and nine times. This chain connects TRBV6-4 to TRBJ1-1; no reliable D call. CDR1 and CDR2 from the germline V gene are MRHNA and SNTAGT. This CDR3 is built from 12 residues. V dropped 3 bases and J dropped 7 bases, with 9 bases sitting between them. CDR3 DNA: TGTGCCAGCAGTGATTGGAATGGTGAAGCTTTCTTT. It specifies CASSDWNGEAFF.

CDR3 amino acids: CASSKGGTGAFF. CDR3 bases: TGTGCCAGCAGCAAGGGGGGGACAGGGGCTTTCTTT. The V and J genes are TRBV21-1 and TRBJ1-1; the table's TRBD1 call for D was not verified on the DNA. TRBV21-1 is deemed a pseudogene. The CDR3 contains 12 residues.

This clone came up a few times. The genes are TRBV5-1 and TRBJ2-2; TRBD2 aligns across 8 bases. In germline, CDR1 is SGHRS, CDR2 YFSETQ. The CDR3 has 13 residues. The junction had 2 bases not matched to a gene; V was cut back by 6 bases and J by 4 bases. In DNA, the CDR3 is TGCGCCAGCATGCTAGCGGGCACCGGGGAGCTGTTTTTT. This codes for CASMLAGTGELFF. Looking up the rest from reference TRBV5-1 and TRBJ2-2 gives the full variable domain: KAGVTQTPRYLIKTRGQQVTLSCSPISGHRSVSWYQQTPGQGLQFLFEYFSETQRNKGNFPGRFSGRQFSNSRSEMNVSTLELGDSALYLCASMLAGTGELFFGEGSRLTVL.

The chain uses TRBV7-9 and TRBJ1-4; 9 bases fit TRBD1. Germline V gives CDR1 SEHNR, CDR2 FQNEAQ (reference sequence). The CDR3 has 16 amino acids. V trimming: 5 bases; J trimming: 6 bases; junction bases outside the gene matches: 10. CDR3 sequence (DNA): TGTGCCAGCAGCCCGACGGACAGGGGAGATTATGAAAAACTGTTTTTT. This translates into CASSPTDRGDYEKLFF.

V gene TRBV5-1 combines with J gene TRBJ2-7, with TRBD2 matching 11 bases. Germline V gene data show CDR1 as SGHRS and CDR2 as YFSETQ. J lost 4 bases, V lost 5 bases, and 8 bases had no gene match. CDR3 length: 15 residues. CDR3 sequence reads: CASRDRLAGFYEQYF. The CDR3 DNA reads TGCGCCAGCAGGGACCGACTAGCGGGATTTTACGAGCAGTACTTC.